This T cell receptor beta chain was sequenced in a study of blood T cells in healthy people across ages. Primed by a sample-barcoded 5' primer and a J-beta primer mix, a second PCR proceeded for about 6 to 12 cycles. MiXCR was run by TCRdb on the 5' RACE reads, yielding one entry per CDR3 protein. This sample yields 800,000 or so distinct CDR3 sequences, of which around 62% are seen a single time; about 30% belongs to the top ten. Germline V gene lookup returns CDR1 MNHEY and CDR2 SVGEGT. V lost 7 bases, J lost 2 bases, and 12 bases lay in between. The length of the CDR3 is 15 residues. This sequence was found in a man aged 30-40 years in good health. The V and J genes are TRBV6-2 or TRBV6-3 and TRBJ2-6; D may correspond to TRBD1 or TRBD2 (6 bases each). The specimen sequenced was blood. The CDR3 nucleotides read TGTGCCAGCATAAGGGGGGTAGCTGGGGCCAACGTCCTGACTTTC. This translates into CASIRGVAGANVLTF.